The source of this TCR beta chain is a study of T cell changes during pregnancy in multiple sclerosis. Germline V CDR1 and CDR2: SGHTA, FQGTGA. The CDR3 has 14 residues. V lost 3 bases to trimming and J lost 9 bases; unmatched junction nucleotides: 8. The repertoire was sequenced with immunoSEQ multiplex PCR; TCRdb's copy has only in-frame clones and lacks some. This repertoire shows fewer than 50,000 clones, roughly 92% found once; its top ten account for less than 6%. The rearrangement uses TRBV7-3 and TRBJ2-5; 9 bases are shared with TRBD2. The sequence was obtained from a female donor with multiple sclerosis, enrolled in a pregnancy study. Source: CD8+ T cells from peripheral blood mononuclear cells, taken before pregnancy. CDR3 in amino acids: CASSLLAGSVAQYF. CDR3 nucleotides: TGTGCCAGCAGCTTGCTAGCGGGGTCGGTGGCCCAGTACTTC. Drawing the rest from reference TRBV7-3 and TRBJ2-5, the complete variable domain is GAGVSQTPSNKVTEKGKYVELRCDPISGHTALYWYRQSLGQGPEFLIYFQGTGAADDSGLPNDRFFAVRPEGSVSTLKIQRTERGDSAVYLCASSLLAGSVAQYFGPGTRLLVL.